Each of the 13 T cell receptor beta chains below was sequenced from the same sample in a study of blood T cell repertoires in COVID-19. This table comes from immunoSEQ multiplex PCR, and its TCRdb copy is limited to in-frame clones, with some not included. The sample yields 200,000 to 250,000 clones, 65% to 85% seen once. The sequenced sample consisted of PBMCs or T cells enriched from blood (not recorded which). These receptor sequences come from a woman aged 55-69 years who had recovered from COVID-19.

This clone was seen only once. The chain links TRBV7-6 to TRBJ2-2; D might be TRBD1 (6 bases). This CDR3 has 15 residues. Deletions cut 1 base from V and 1 base from J, with 7 bases between. Per germline, CDR1 SGHVS and CDR2 FNYEAQ. CDR3 sequence (DNA): TGTGCCAGCAGCTTAGGGGGGCAGAACACCGGGGAGCTGTTTTTT. Its translation: CASSLGGQNTGELFF.

With regard to this clone: This may be a read error, as it is one base from a much larger clone. This sample includes further DNA sequences coding for the same CDR3. The chain employs TRBV6-2 or TRBV6-3 and TRBJ1-5; D not certain. The V end was cut by 0 bases, the J end by 0 bases, with 3 bases between. The germline V gene encodes CDR1 MNHEY and CDR2 SVGEGT. The CDR3 spans 14 residues. The CDR3 DNA is TGTGCCAGCAGTTACTCTAGTAGCAATCAGCCCCAGCATTTT. It yields the protein CASSYSSSNQPQHF.

This chain uses TRBV7-8 with TRBJ2-5; perhaps TRBD2 as D (6 bases). Between the trimmed V and J ends, which lost 5 bases and 5 bases, there was a span of 18 bases. This CDR3 comprises 15 residues. Germline-derived CDR1 and CDR2 are SGHVS and FQNEAQ. The CDR3, as DNA: TGTGCCAGCAGCCGAGTGGGGCGGGATTCGGAGACCCAGTACTTC. Translation gives CASSRVGRDSETQYF.

The chain is built from TRBV28 and TRBJ1-5; D is ambiguous. V lost 5 bases to trimming and J lost 7 bases, with 9 bases between them. Germline CDR1 and CDR2: MDHEN and SYDVKM. The CDR3 is made up of 12 amino acids. The CDR3 is CASSALGQPQHF. The CDR3 nucleotides read TGTGCCAGCAGTGCCCTAGGCCAGCCCCAGCATTTT. Full variable domain (outside the CDR3, taken from reference TRBV28 and TRBJ1-5): DVKVTQSSRYLVKRTGEKVFLECVQDMDHENMFWYRQDPGLGLRLIYFSYDVKMKEKGDIPEGYSVSREKKERFSLILESASTNQTSMYLCASSALGQPQHFGDGTRLSIL.

The chain recombines TRBV2 with TRBJ1-2; tentatively, D is TRBD1 (6 bases). The CDR3 sequence is 12 residues long. Per the germline V gene, CDR1 is SNHLY and CDR2 is FYNNEI. The V and J ends lost 6 bases and 8 bases respectively, with 13 bases between them. CDR3 DNA sequence: TGTGCCAGCAGGGGGGACATAAGAGGCTACACCTTC. This codes for CASRGDIRGYTF.

This clone was picked up one time. V gene TRBV29-1 combines with J gene TRBJ1-2; TRBD1 might be the D (5 bases). The CDR3 loop spans 13 amino acids. In germline, CDR1 is SQVTM, CDR2 ANQGSEA. V lost 7 bases, J lost 4 bases, and 16 bases lay in between. This CDR3 is CSAIGEGPYGYTF. The DNA for the CDR3 is TGCAGCGCCATAGGGGAAGGTCCCTATGGCTACACCTTC. Looking up the rest from reference TRBV29-1 and TRBJ1-2 gives the full variable domain: SAVISQKPSRDICQRGTSLTIQCQVDSQVTMMFWYRQQPGQSLTLIATANQGSEATYESGFVIDKFPISRPNLTFSTLTVSNMSPEDSSIYLCSAIGEGPYGYTFGSGTRLTVV.

The rearrangement uses TRBV29-1 and TRBJ1-2; D remains unclear. Germline loops: CDR1 SQVTM, CDR2 ANQGSEA. Trimming removed 7 bases at V and 6 bases at J, with 18 bases between. The length of the CDR3 is 13 residues. The CDR3 region has the DNA TGCAGCGCCTCTCAACCGCGGCGGGATGGCTACACCTTC. It specifies CSASQPRRDGYTF.

The CDR3 region has the DNA TGCGCCAGCAGCTTGGCAGTCCGCACAGATACGCAGTATTTT. This sequence encodes CASSLAVRTDTQYF. The chain couples TRBV5-1 to TRBJ2-3; D remains unclear. The V gene's germline CDR1 is SGHRS and CDR2 YFSETQ. The ends were cut back, 0 bases at V and 1 base at J, with 6 bases in the middle. The CDR3 consists of 14 residues.

The V gene is TRBV27, the J gene TRBJ2-6; possible D gene TRBD2, 5 bases. The CDR3 extends over 15 amino acids. Germline V gene sequence: CDR1 MNHEY, CDR2 SMNVEV (reference sequence). V shed 7 bases and J shed 2 bases, with 12 bases lying between them. The CDR3 protein is CASTLGSPGANVLTF. The DNA of the CDR3 is TGTGCCAGCACCCTGGGGAGTCCTGGGGCCAACGTCCTGACTTTC.

This rearrangement joins TRBV18 to TRBJ2-7, with 7 positions matching TRBD1. The CDR3 extends over 14 amino acids. Germline lookup yields CDR1 KGHSH and CDR2 LQKENI. V lost 1 base to trimming and J lost 6 bases; unmatched junction nucleotides: 6. The CDR3 DNA reads TGTGCCAGCTCACCACAGGGGGCCTATCCCGAGCAGTACTTC. Protein product: CASSPQGAYPEQYF.

The rearrangement links TRBV29-1 to TRBJ1-3; D not resolved. V was cut by 2 bases and J by 4 bases, with 6 bases left in between. Germline loops: CDR1 SQVTM, CDR2 ANQGSEA. The CDR3 length is 12 residues. CDR3 region: CSVEQAGNTIYF. The DNA for the CDR3 is TGCAGCGTTGAACAGGCGGGAAACACCATATATTTT.

V gene TRBV11-3 combines with J gene TRBJ2-2; 10 bases line up with TRBD2. CDR3 length: 15 amino acids. Germline lookup yields CDR1 SGHNT and CDR2 YENEEA. J was trimmed by 5 bases and V by 5 bases; bases with no gene match: 5. This CDR3 reads CASSPLAGKTGELFF. The DNA of the CDR3 is TGTGCCAGCAGCCCACTAGCGGGAAAAACCGGGGAGCTGTTTTTT.

The chain links TRBV5-1 to TRBJ1-3, with 8 bases identical to TRBD1. Per germline, CDR1 SGHRS and CDR2 YFSETQ. This CDR3 comprises 16 residues. Germline trimming cut 4 bases from V and 3 bases from J; bases unmatched to any gene: 9. CDR3 loop: CASSIPTGGVGNTIYF. In DNA, the CDR3 is TGCGCCAGCAGCATCCCTACAGGGGGAGTTGGAAACACCATATATTTT.